These 12 T cell receptor beta chains were all obtained from the same sample, sequenced in a study of T cell repertoires in cytomegalovirus infection. A single record per CDR3 protein comes from TCRdb applying MiXCR to the reads. Here the sample spans almost 500,000 distinct CDR3 sequences, approximately 10% being singletons. Source material: PBMCs. These receptors were taken from a human donor in good health (CMV status not recorded). Some clones in this sample may be carry-over from other donors' samples.

This clonotype was counted at least ten times. J is TRBJ1-1 and V is TRBV19, with D unclear. The CDR3 loop spans 16 amino acids. CDR1 and CDR2 (germline): LNHDA, SQIVND (reference sequence). V lost 5 bases to trimming and J lost 0 bases, with 16 bases between them. In nucleotides, the CDR3 is TGTGCCAGTAGTCGAGGTTCTGCTCCTCTGAACACTGAAGCTTTCTTT. Amino acid sequence: CASSRGSAPLNTEAFF.

The genes are TRBV6-6 and TRBJ1-1, with a possible D match to TRBD1 (5 bases). The V and J ends lost 6 bases and 0 bases respectively, with 11 bases between them. The CDR3 spans 14 residues. Germline CDR1 MNHNY, CDR2 SVGAGI (reference sequence). This CDR3 reads CASSRQSLNTEAFF. The CDR3 bases are TGTGCCAGCAGCCGACAGAGCCTGAACACTGAAGCTTTCTTT.

V is TRBV7-3 and J is TRBJ2-1; a weak D match, TRBD2 (5 bases). The CDR3 length is 12 residues. Trimming pared 6 bases from V and 5 bases from J, leaving 8 bases between. The V gene's germline CDR1 is SGHTA and CDR2 FQGTGA. The CDR3: CASRSTNNEQFF. In DNA form, the CDR3 reads TGTGCCAGCAGGTCGACTAACAATGAGCAGTTCTTC.

This sequence joins TRBV29-1 and TRBJ2-1; D ambiguous. The V end lost 3 bases, the J end lost 6 bases, and 3 bases lay between the germline ends. Looked up from germline, CDR1 is SQVTM and CDR2 is ANQGSEA. CDR3 length equals 10 residues. The CDR3 DNA sequence: TGCAGCGTTGATCTCAATGAGCAGTTCTTC. This codes for CSVDLNEQFF.

This clonotype was counted many times. This sequence joins TRBV28 and TRBJ2-1, with TRBD2 identical over 8 bases. This CDR3 is 14 amino acids long. Trimming cost V 3 bases and J 7 bases; bases outside gene matches: 5. The V gene's germline CDR1 is MDHEN and CDR2 SYDVKM. CDR3 residues: CASSFAGGGNEQFF. Written as DNA, the CDR3 is TGTGCCAGCAGTTTCGCGGGAGGAGGAAATGAGCAGTTCTTC.

This clonotype has ten or more counts. CDR3 sequence: CASSLGSTVNTEAFF. CDR3 nucleotides: TGCGCCAGCAGCTTGGGGAGTACAGTGAACACTGAAGCTTTCTTT. This rearrangement joins TRBV5-1 to TRBJ1-1, with unresolved D. The V end was cut by 0 bases, the J end by 0 bases, with 9 bases between. The CDR3 length is 15 residues. Germline V gene data show CDR1 as SGHRS and CDR2 as YFSETQ.

Ten or more counts support this clonotype. The chain uses TRBV28 and TRBJ2-1, with 8 bases matching TRBD2. There are 16 residues in the CDR3. V lost 2 bases and J lost 3; bases outside the gene matches: 6. CDR1 is MDHEN, CDR2 SYDVKM, per germline. DNA of the CDR3: TGTGCCAGCAGTTTAAGGGGCGGGGGGAGCTACAATGAGCAGTTCTTC. Translating gives CASSLRGGGSYNEQFF.

The table lists this clonotype with many counts. The CDR3 sequence: CASSLAGGRNEKLFF. The CDR3 DNA follows: TGTGCCAGCAGCTTAGCAGGGGGGCGTAATGAAAAACTGTTTTTT. The V and J genes are TRBV7-9 and TRBJ1-4; TRBD1 is a possible D gene (6 bases). Per germline, CDR1 SEHNR and CDR2 FQNEAQ (reference sequence). There are 15 residues in the CDR3. V was shortened by 0 bases and J by 4 bases, with 9 bases between the two germline ends. Full variable domain (outside the CDR3, taken from reference TRBV7-9 and TRBJ1-4): DTGVSQNPRHKITKRGQNVTFRCDPISEHNRLYWYRQTLGQGPEFLTYFQNEAQLEKSRLLSDRFSAERPKGSFSTLEIQRTEQGDSAMYLCASSLAGGRNEKLFFGSGTQLSVL.

This clonotype was found many times. This chain links TRBV7-8 with TRBJ2-1; 9 bases agree with TRBD2. With 4 bases clipped from V and 9 bases from J, the junction kept 13 bases outside the gene matches. This CDR3 is built from 16 residues. Germline CDR1 and CDR2: SGHVS and FQNEAQ. The chain's CDR3 is CASSYGASGIKGEQFF. The CDR3 DNA sequence: TGTGCCAGCAGCTACGGGGCTAGCGGGATTAAAGGTGAGCAGTTCTTC.

This chain uses TRBV12-3 or TRBV12-4 with TRBJ1-1; D might be TRBD1 (6 bases). The CDR3 totals 13 residues. V shed 5 bases and J shed 7 bases, with 14 bases lying between them. The CDR3 here is CASSRQVGGEAFF. The CDR3 nucleotides read TGTGCCAGCAGTAGACAGGTTGGGGGTGAAGCTTTCTTT.

The rearrangement links TRBV5-1 to TRBJ1-1, with 7 bases fitting TRBD1. The CDR3 consists of 11 residues. J gave up 5 bases and V 7 bases, and 2 bases lay outside the gene matches. Germline V gene lookup returns CDR1 SGHRS and CDR2 YFSETQ. The CDR3 DNA sequence: TGCGCCAGCCAGGGGGGAACTGAAGCTTTCTTT. Protein sequence: CASQGGTEAFF.

With regard to this clonotype: One end of the junction varies from germline; a read error may be responsible. The chain recombines TRBV3-1 with TRBJ1-2; tentatively, D is TRBD1 (5 bases). CDR1 and CDR2 (germline): LGHDT, YNNKEL (reference sequence). This CDR3 comprises 12 residues. CDR3 coding DNA: TGTGCCAGCAGCCAAGACCGGGGGGAAAGGGGCTTC. Its protein product is CASSQDRGERGF.